The 30 T cell receptor beta chains reported below all come from one sample, sequenced in a study of blood T cell repertoires in COVID-19. The method was immunoSEQ multiplex PCR; TCRdb's version includes in-frame clones alone and lacks a portion of them. The data contain roughly 120,000 clones, more than 75% of them singletons. Material for sequencing was peripheral blood. The receptors derive from a human donor in a cohort sampled during active COVID-19.

This sequence joins TRBV18 and TRBJ2-1; D not certain. The V end lost 3 bases, the J end lost 0 bases, and 12 bases lay between the germline ends. The CDR3 runs to 16 residues. Germline V lookup: CDR1 KGHSH, CDR2 LQKENI. The DNA of the CDR3 is TGTGCCAGCTCACCGGTAGCTGCAAGCTCCTACAATGAGCAGTTCTTC. The encoded protein is CASSPVAASSYNEQFF.

This clone occurred a few times. The chain carries TRBV3-1 (or the pseudogene TRBV3-2) and TRBJ1-3, with 8 positions matching TRBD1. The trim removed 1 base at V and 0 bases at J, leaving 8 bases unmatched. The CDR3 has 18 amino acids. The germline gives CDR1 LGHDT, CDR2 YNNKEL (reference sequence). The CDR3 DNA reads TGTGCCAGCAGCCAAGGATCACCGGGACAGGTCTCTGGAAACACCATATATTTT. Translating gives CASSQGSPGQVSGNTIYF.

The V and J genes are TRBV2 and TRBJ2-5; 8 bases map to TRBD2. CDR1 is SNHLY and CDR2 is FYNNEI in the germline V gene. V lost 6 bases to trimming and J lost 2 bases; unmatched junction nucleotides: 11. The CDR3 length is 16 residues. The CDR3: CASRRAILADQETQYF. The CDR3, as DNA: TGTGCCAGCAGGAGGGCGATACTAGCGGATCAAGAGACCCAGTACTTC.

The chain carries TRBV5-1 and TRBJ2-1; 14 nucleotides align to TRBD2. This CDR3 has 16 residues. CDR1 and CDR2 from the germline V gene are SGHRS and YFSETQ. The junction had 7 bases not matched to a gene; V was cut back by 4 bases and J by 7 bases. CDR3 coding DNA: TGCGCCAGCAGCCTCGGGACTAGCGGGAGTCTGAATGAGCAGTTCTTC. Translated, it gives CASSLGTSGSLNEQFF. Full variable domain (remainder filled in from reference TRBV5-1 and TRBJ2-1): KAGVTQTPRYLIKTRGQQVTLSCSPISGHRSVSWYQQTPGQGLQFLFEYFSETQRNKGNFPGRFSGRQFSNSRSEMNVSTLELGDSALYLCASSLGTSGSLNEQFFGPGTRLTVL.

This chain joins TRBV7-9 and TRBJ2-3; TRBD2 matches at 8 bases. In germline, CDR1 is SEHNR, CDR2 FQNEAQ (reference sequence). With V trimmed by 5 bases and J by 1 base, 5 bases remained unmatched. The CDR3 loop spans 15 amino acids. The CDR3 is CASSPGLGGTDTQYF. The CDR3 bases are TGTGCCAGCAGCCCGGGACTAGGGGGCACAGATACGCAGTATTTT.

V gene TRBV18 combines with J gene TRBJ2-3; 8 nucleotides agree with TRBD1. The CDR3 loop spans 19 amino acids. Germline loops: CDR1 KGHSH, CDR2 LQKENI. V lost 4 bases to trimming and J lost 2 bases; unmatched junction nucleotides: 17. The CDR3 DNA follows: TGTGCCAGCTCACGTAAGACAGGGGCCCTCACCTTATACACAGATACGCAGTATTTT. As protein: CASSRKTGALTLYTDTQYF.

The J gene is TRBJ2-7, the V gene TRBV5-6; 9 positions agree with TRBD1. The ends lost 1 base at V and 5 bases at J; junction bases unmatched: 13. CDR1 is SGHDT, CDR2 YYEEEE, per germline. This CDR3 region has 17 residues. The chain's CDR3 is CASSLRRTGDRRDEQYF. For the CDR3, the DNA is TGTGCCAGCAGCTTGAGACGGACAGGGGATAGGAGGGACGAGCAGTACTTC. Using reference TRBV5-6 and TRBJ2-7 for the parts outside the CDR3, the full variable domain is DAGVTQSPTHLIKTRGQQVTLRCSPKSGHDTVSWYQQALGQGPQFIFQYYEEEERQRGNFPDRFSGHQFPNYSSELNVNALLLGDSALYLCASSLRRTGDRRDEQYFGPGTRLTVT.

J is TRBJ2-3 and V is TRBV7-2; tentative D call: TRBD2 (5 bases). Germline lookup yields CDR1 SGHTA and CDR2 FQGNSA. The CDR3 runs 15 residues. V was trimmed by 0 bases and J by 2 bases, leaving 9 bases between them. The CDR3 DNA reads TGTGCCAGCAGCTTAGCGGGAGTATTCACAGATACGCAGTATTTT. Its translation: CASSLAGVFTDTQYF.

This sequence joins TRBV5-4 and TRBJ1-2; 7 bases map to TRBD1. This CDR3 is built from 14 residues. Germline CDR1 SGHNT, CDR2 YYREEE (reference sequence). The J segment lost 0 bases and the V segment lost 2 bases, leaving 1 base of the junction unmatched. CDR3 protein: CASSFGTANYGYTF. The CDR3 DNA follows: TGTGCCAGCAGCTTCGGGACAGCTAACTATGGCTACACCTTC.

The V call is TRBV19, the J call TRBJ2-7; 10 nucleotides agree with TRBD1. This CDR3 has 13 residues. From germline, CDR1 is LNHDA and CDR2 SQIVND (reference sequence). V gave up 9 bases and J gave up 5 bases; unmatched junction bases: 7. The CDR3 DNA reads as TGTGCCAGCCGGGGACAGGGGTCCGACGAGCAGTACTTC. It codes for CASRGQGSDEQYF. The full variable domain, its missing parts supplied by reference TRBV19 and TRBJ2-7, is DGGITQSPKYLFRKEGQNVTLSCEQNLNHDAMYWYRQDPGQGLRLIYYSQIVNDFQKGDIAEGYSVSREKKESFPLTVTSAQKNPTAFYLCASRGQGSDEQYFGPGTRLTVT.

V usage is TRBV19 and J usage is TRBJ2-1; a weak D match, TRBD2 (5 bases). This CDR3 is 14 amino acids long. CDR1 is LNHDA and CDR2 is SQIVND in the germline V gene (reference sequence). V lost 10 bases and J lost 0, with 13 bases in between. The CDR3 sequence is CATKSGSSYNEQFF. The CDR3 nucleotides are TGTGCCACCAAAAGCGGAAGCTCCTACAATGAGCAGTTCTTC.

V gene TRBV2 combines with J gene TRBJ2-7; D is uncertain. Germline values: CDR1 SNHLY, CDR2 FYNNEI. The ends were cut back, 7 bases at V and 3 bases at J, with 7 bases in the middle. This CDR3 region has 11 residues. As DNA, the CDR3 is TGTGCCAGCAAAATGAGCTACGAGCAGTACTTC. It codes for CASKMSYEQYF.

V is TRBV5-1 and J is TRBJ2-7; no reliable D call. Germline loops: CDR1 SGHRS, CDR2 YFSETQ. V lost 5 bases to trimming and J lost 0 bases, with 12 bases between them. The CDR3 is made up of 14 amino acids. The CDR3 sequence is CASSLPGSSYEQYF. CDR3 nucleotide sequence: TGCGCCAGCAGTTTACCCGGGTCCTCCTACGAGCAGTACTTC.

J is TRBJ1-2 and V is TRBV19; 7 bases are shared with TRBD1. J lost 3 bases, V lost 5 bases, and 9 bases had no gene match. This CDR3 contains 15 residues. Germline V gives CDR1 LNHDA, CDR2 SQIVND (reference sequence). CDR3 nucleotide sequence: TGTGCCAGTAGTGCCCGCAGGGACAGCTACTATGGCTACACCTTC. It encodes CASSARRDSYYGYTF.

V usage is TRBV5-5 and J usage is TRBJ1-1, with a tentative D call TRBD1 (5 bases). This CDR3 is built from 12 residues. Trimming removed 0 bases at V and 11 bases at J, with 11 bases between. Germline V gene data show CDR1 as SGHKS and CDR2 as YYEKEE (reference sequence). CDR3 nucleotides: TGTGCCAGCAGCTTGGATGTGGGGCGCGCTTTCTTT. Protein sequence: CASSLDVGRAFF.

As for this clone: The sample has other DNA sequences that encode this CDR3 too. The V gene is TRBV15, the J gene TRBJ2-7; D remains unclear. V was pared by 0 bases and J by 2 bases, with 8 bases between. This CDR3 is 14 amino acids long. Germline V gene lookup returns CDR1 LNHNV and CDR2 YYDKDF (reference sequence). DNA for the CDR3: TGTGCCACCAGCAGAGATATTATAACCTACGAGCAGTACTTC. Translated: CATSRDIITYEQYF.

V usage is TRBV5-1 and J usage is TRBJ2-5; no firm D call. Germline CDR1 SGHRS, CDR2 YFSETQ. V was pared by 0 bases and J by 5 bases, with 14 bases between. CDR3 size: 15 residues. CDR3 protein: CASSLDFLKEETQYF. The CDR3 DNA sequence: TGCGCCAGCAGCTTGGACTTCCTCAAGGAGGAGACCCAGTACTTC.

The chain carries TRBV7-2 and TRBJ2-1; a weak D match, TRBD1 (5 bases). This CDR3 region has 12 residues. Germline-derived CDR1 and CDR2 are SGHTA and FQGNSA. The V and J ends lost 4 bases and 9 bases respectively, with 10 bases between them. CDR3 loop: CASSYQGSEQFF. Written as DNA, the CDR3 is TGTGCCAGCAGCTATCAGGGTAGTGAGCAGTTCTTC.

The table lists this clone with a few counts. The J gene is TRBJ1-1, the V gene TRBV6-6, with TRBD1 matching over 8 bases. The CDR3 loop spans 15 amino acids. Trimming removed 6 bases from V and 4 bases from J; junction bases left unmatched: 10. Germline V CDR1 and CDR2: MNHNY, SVGAGI (reference sequence). The CDR3 DNA is TGTGCCAGCAGCCGGACGGACAGGGCGGGCACTGAAGCTTTCTTT. Amino acid sequence: CASSRTDRAGTEAFF.

The chain links TRBV20-1 to TRBJ1-2; the D gene is possibly TRBD1 (6 bases). The CDR3 runs 13 residues. Trimming removed 3 bases from V and 2 bases from J, with 10 bases in between. The V gene's germline CDR1 is DFQATT and CDR2 SNEGSKA (reference sequence). Written as DNA, the CDR3 is TGCAGTGCTAGTATTCAGGGGAACTATGGCTACACCTTC. Protein product: CSASIQGNYGYTF.

In its sample, this clone was seen a few times. The chain uses TRBV19 and TRBJ2-2, with 9 bases that match TRBD1. V was clipped by 5 bases and J by 5 bases; unmatched bases: 6. The CDR3 contains 15 residues. Germline values: CDR1 LNHDA, CDR2 SQIVND (reference sequence). The CDR3 DNA sequence: TGTGCCAGTAGTGTCACAGGGGGCGCGACCGGGGAGCTGTTTTTT. Translation: CASSVTGGATGELFF. The entire variable domain, with the rest obtained from reference TRBV19 and TRBJ2-2, is as follows: DGGITQSPKYLFRKEGQNVTLSCEQNLNHDAMYWYRQDPGQGLRLIYYSQIVNDFQKGDIAEGYSVSREKKESFPLTVTSAQKNPTAFYLCASSVTGGATGELFFGEGSRLTVL.

CDR3 in amino acids: CASSSPGTSGRSTDTQYF. The DNA of the CDR3 is TGTGCCAGCAGTTCCCCCGGGACTAGCGGGAGAAGCACAGATACGCAGTATTTT. The J gene is TRBJ2-3, the V gene TRBV28; 14 bases are a match to TRBD2. The V gene's germline CDR1 is MDHEN and CDR2 SYDVKM. V trimming: 4 bases; J trimming: 0 bases; junction bases outside the gene matches: 6. This CDR3 contains 18 residues.

This clone occurred once. The V and J genes are TRBV6-5 and TRBJ1-1, with D possibly being TRBD1 (5 bases). CDR1 is MNHEY, CDR2 SVGAGI, per germline. V was shortened by 7 bases and J by 11 bases, with 26 bases between the two germline ends. The CDR3 spans 15 residues. CDR3 sequence reads: CASITISQGPRWAFF. The DNA for the CDR3 is TGTGCCAGCATCACCATATCTCAGGGCCCACGGTGGGCTTTCTTT.

This clone was observed a few times. V and J are TRBV7-9 and TRBJ2-1; D perhaps matches TRBD1 (5 bases). Germline lookup yields CDR1 SEHNR and CDR2 FQNEAQ (reference sequence). This CDR3 region has 14 residues. V dropped 5 bases and J dropped 0 bases, with 8 bases sitting between them. The CDR3 DNA reads as TGTGCCAGCAGCGGACATTCCTCCTACAATGAGCAGTTCTTC. Protein product: CASSGHSSYNEQFF.

There are a few counts of this clone. The V and J genes are TRBV6-5 and TRBJ1-5; D is ambiguous. From germline, CDR1 is MNHEY and CDR2 SVGAGI. V lost 5 bases and J lost 4, with 12 bases in between. The CDR3 extends over 14 amino acids. The CDR3 nucleotides are TGTGCCAGCAGTCGGGTACGGGGTAATCAGCCCCAGCATTTT. It specifies CASSRVRGNQPQHF.

The gene calls are TRBV7-9 and TRBJ2-5, with a tentative D call TRBD1 (6 bases). Per the germline V gene, CDR1 is SEHNR and CDR2 is FQNEAQ (reference sequence). V was cut by 5 bases and J by 5 bases, with 21 bases left in between. The CDR3 contains 16 residues. The chain's CDR3 is CASSRAVGALGETQYF. The CDR3 DNA follows: TGTGCCAGCAGCCGCGCAGTGGGGGCATTGGGGGAGACCCAGTACTTC.

The J gene is TRBJ1-5, the V gene TRBV4-1; 8 bases fit TRBD1. V was pared by 1 base and J by 6 bases, with 8 bases of the junction left unmatched. CDR1 MGHRA and CDR2 YSYEKL come from the germline V gene. The CDR3 loop spans 16 amino acids. The CDR3 loop is CASSQGWLQGGQPQHF. DNA for the CDR3: TGCGCCAGCAGCCAAGGATGGCTACAGGGGGGTCAGCCCCAGCATTTT.

The gene calls are TRBV19 and TRBJ1-2; D is ambiguous. This CDR3 contains 18 residues. Trimming took off 2 bases at V and 2 bases at J, with 21 bases between the two ends. Germline V CDR1 and CDR2: LNHDA, SQIVND (reference sequence). This chain's CDR3 is CASSIMFGRSGPNYGYTF. The DNA of the CDR3 is TGTGCCAGTAGTATAATGTTCGGGAGGTCTGGACCCAACTATGGCTACACCTTC.

V and J are TRBV14 and TRBJ2-2, with D maybe TRBD2 (6 bases). The germline V and J ends were trimmed by 0 bases and 7 bases, with 12 bases remaining between them. This CDR3 comprises 15 residues. The germline V gene encodes CDR1 SGHDN and CDR2 FVKESK. CDR3 protein: CASSQETSLSGELFF. The CDR3 DNA reads TGTGCCAGCAGCCAAGAAACTAGCTTGAGCGGGGAGCTGTTTTTT.

This clone was observed once. This rearrangement joins TRBV18 to TRBJ2-2; D call uncertain. Trimming removed 5 bases at V and 0 bases at J, with 13 bases between. From germline, CDR1 is KGHSH and CDR2 LQKENI. This CDR3 is built from 16 residues. CDR3 bases: TGTGCCAGCTCAACTGACCAACTAACGAACACCGGGGAGCTGTTTTTT. Protein sequence: CASSTDQLTNTGELFF.